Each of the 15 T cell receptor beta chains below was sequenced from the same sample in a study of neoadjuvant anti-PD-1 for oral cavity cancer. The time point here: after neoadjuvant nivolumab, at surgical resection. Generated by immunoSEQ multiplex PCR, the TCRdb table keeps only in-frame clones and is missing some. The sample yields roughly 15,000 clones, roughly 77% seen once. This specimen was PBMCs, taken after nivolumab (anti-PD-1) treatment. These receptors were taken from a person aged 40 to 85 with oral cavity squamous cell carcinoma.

CDR3 protein: CASSPGRTNTEAFF. The CDR3, as DNA: TGTGCCAGCAGTCCGGGACGGACGAACACTGAAGCTTTCTTT. The chain couples TRBV27 to TRBJ1-1, with D perhaps matching TRBD1 (5 bases). Germline V CDR1 and CDR2: MNHEY, SMNVEV (reference sequence). The CDR3 is 14 amino acids. The V gene lost 5 bases and the J gene lost 1 base, with 11 bases spanning the gap.

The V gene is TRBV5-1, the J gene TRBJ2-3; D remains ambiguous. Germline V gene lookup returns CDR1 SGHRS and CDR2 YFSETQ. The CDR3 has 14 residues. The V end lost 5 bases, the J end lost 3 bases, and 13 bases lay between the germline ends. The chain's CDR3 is CASRWSIFTDTQYF. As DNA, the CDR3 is TGCGCCAGCAGGTGGAGTATTTTTACAGATACGCAGTATTTT.

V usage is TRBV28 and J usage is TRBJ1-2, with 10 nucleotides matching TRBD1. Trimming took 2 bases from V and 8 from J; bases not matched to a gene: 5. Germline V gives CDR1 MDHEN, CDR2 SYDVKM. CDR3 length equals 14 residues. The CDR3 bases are TGTGCCAGCAGTTTAGGGACAGGGGTCTACGGCTACACCTTC. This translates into CASSLGTGVYGYTF.

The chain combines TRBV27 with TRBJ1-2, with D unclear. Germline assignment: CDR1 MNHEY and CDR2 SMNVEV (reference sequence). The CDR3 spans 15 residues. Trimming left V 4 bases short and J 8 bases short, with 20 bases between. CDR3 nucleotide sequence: TGTGCCAGCAGTTCGGACCTTTACCCCTTCGGGGGCTACACCTTC. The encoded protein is CASSSDLYPFGGYTF.

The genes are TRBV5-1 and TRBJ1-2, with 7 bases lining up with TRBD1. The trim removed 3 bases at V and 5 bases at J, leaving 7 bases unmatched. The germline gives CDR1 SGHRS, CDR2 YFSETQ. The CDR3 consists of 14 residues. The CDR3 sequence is CASSSGQEGYGYTF. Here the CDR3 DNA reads TGCGCCAGCAGCTCAGGACAGGAGGGTTATGGCTACACCTTC.

The CDR3 loop is CASSPYLEEKLFF. The CDR3 DNA follows: TGTGCCAGCAGCCCTTACCTGGAGGAAAAACTGTTTTTT. The chain carries TRBV14 and TRBJ1-4; no reliable D call. The CDR3 has 13 residues. Germline V lookup: CDR1 SGHDN, CDR2 FVKESK. Trimming stripped 4 bases from V and 8 bases from J, with 11 bases between.

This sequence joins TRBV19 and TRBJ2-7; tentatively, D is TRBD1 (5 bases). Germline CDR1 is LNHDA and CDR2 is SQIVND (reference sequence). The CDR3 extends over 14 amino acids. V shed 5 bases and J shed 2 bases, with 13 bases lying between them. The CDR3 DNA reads TGTGCCAGTAGTGGAAGACAGCACCCCTACGAGCAGTACTTC. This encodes CASSGRQHPYEQYF.

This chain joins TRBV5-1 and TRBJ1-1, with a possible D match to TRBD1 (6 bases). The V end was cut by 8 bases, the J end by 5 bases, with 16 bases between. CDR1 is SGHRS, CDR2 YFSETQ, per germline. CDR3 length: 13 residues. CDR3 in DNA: TGCGCCAGTAAGTCAGGGGAGTGGACTGAAGCTTTCTTT. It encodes CASKSGEWTEAFF.

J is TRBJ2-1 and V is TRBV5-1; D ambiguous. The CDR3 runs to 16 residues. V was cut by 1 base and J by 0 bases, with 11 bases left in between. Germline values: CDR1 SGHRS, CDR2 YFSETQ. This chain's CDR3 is CASSLRERRSYNEQFF. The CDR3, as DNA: TGCGCCAGCAGCTTGAGAGAGCGTCGCTCCTACAATGAGCAGTTCTTC.

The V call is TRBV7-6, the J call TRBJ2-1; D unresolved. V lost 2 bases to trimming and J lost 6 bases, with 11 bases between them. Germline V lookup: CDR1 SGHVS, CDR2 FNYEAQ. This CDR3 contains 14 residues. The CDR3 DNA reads TGTGCCAGCAGCTTAAGTTTGGCTCCCAATGAGCAGTTCTTC. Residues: CASSLSLAPNEQFF.

The CDR3 nucleotides read TGTGCCAGCAGTGAAATAGCGGGAGACACCTCCTACGAGCAGTACTTC. Translation: CASSEIAGDTSYEQYF. The chain joins TRBV6-1 to TRBJ2-7; 9 nucleotides agree with TRBD2. Looked up from germline, CDR1 is MNHNS and CDR2 is SASEGT. Unmatched junction bases numbered 5, after V lost 2 bases and J lost 0 bases. This CDR3 region has 16 residues.

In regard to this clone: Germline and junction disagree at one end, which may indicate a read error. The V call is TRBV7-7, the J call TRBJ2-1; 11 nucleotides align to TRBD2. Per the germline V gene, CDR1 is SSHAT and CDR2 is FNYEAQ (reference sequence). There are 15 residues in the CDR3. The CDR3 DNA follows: TGTGCTAGCAGCTCCGGGACTAGCGGTGGGAATGAGCAGTTCTTC. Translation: CASSSGTSGGNEQFF.

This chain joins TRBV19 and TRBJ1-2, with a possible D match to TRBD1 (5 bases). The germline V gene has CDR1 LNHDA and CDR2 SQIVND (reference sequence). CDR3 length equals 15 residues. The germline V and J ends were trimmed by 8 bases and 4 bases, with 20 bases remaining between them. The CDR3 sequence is CASFEPRATIYGYTF. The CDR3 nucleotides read TGTGCCAGTTTCGAACCCAGGGCAACAATCTATGGCTACACCTTC.

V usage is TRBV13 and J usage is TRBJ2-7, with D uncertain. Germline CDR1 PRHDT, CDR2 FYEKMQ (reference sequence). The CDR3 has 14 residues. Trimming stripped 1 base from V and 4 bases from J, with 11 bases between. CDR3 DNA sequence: TGTGCCAGCAGCTTAGCACCCGACAATTACGAGCAGTACTTC. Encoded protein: CASSLAPDNYEQYF.

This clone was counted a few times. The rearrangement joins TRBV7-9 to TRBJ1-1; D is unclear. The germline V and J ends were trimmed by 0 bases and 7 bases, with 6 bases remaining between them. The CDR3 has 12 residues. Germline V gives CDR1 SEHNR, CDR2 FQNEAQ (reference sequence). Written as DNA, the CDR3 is TGTGCCAGCAGCTTAGCGGGGAGTGAAGCTTTCTTT. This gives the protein CASSLAGSEAFF.